These T cell receptor beta chains were read from a single sample in a study of T cells in Graves' hyperthyroidism and ophthalmopathy. Each CDR3 protein gets one entry after TCRdb re-called the multiplex PCR reads with MiXCR. Of over 700,000 distinct CDR3 sequences listed, just over 35% are singletons. What was sequenced was blood. All receptors come from a woman aged 40 to 55 with Graves' hyperthyroidism. Each CDR3 is given with its conserved first and last residue. The D gene is left open where the match is weak. Some rows have no size entry. The others give once, few or many, or a class for an expanded clone.

d_call j_call cdr3_length clone_size v_call cdr3_nt cdr3_aa
- TRBJ2-7 14 many TRBV10-3 TGTGCCATCAGTGAGTCGATATTGGGGGACGAGCAGTACTTC CAISESILGDEQYF
- TRBJ1-3 15 - TRBV28 TGTGCCAGCAGTTTATTTTCGATCGCTGGAAACACCATATATTTT CASSLFSIAGNTIYF
- TRBJ1-5 19 - TRBV5-1 TGTGCCAGCAGCTGGTCCAGGGAAGTGAGGTGGGGAGGGGATCAGCCCCAGCATTTT CASSWSREVRWGGDQPQHF
TRBD2 TRBJ2-5 15 - TRBV7-2 TGTGCCAGCAGCTTTGGCGGGGGGGCCGATGAGACCCAGTACTTC CASSFGGGADETQYF
- TRBJ1-3 13 - TRBV29-1 TGCAGCGTTGGTCTGGGAGGAAGAAACACCATATATTTT CSVGLGGRNTIYF
TRBD1 TRBJ1-2 16 - TRBV9 TGTGCCAGCTCACCACCCAGGGGGCTACCTAACTATGGCTACACCTTC CASSPPRGLPNYGYTF
TRBD1 TRBJ2-7 13 many TRBV10-3 TGTGCCACCCGCGTTCAACAGGGGGACGAGCAGTACTTC CATRVQQGDEQYF
- TRBJ1-4 16 few TRBV12-3/TRBV12-4 TGTGCCAGCAGTTTTTGGCGGGGAGAGGGTAATGAAAAACTGTTTTTT CASSFWRGEGNEKLFF
- TRBJ2-7 14 once TRBV7-2 TGTGCCAGCAGGCGGGACGGAGTGACCTACGAGCAGTACTTC CASRRDGVTYEQYF
- TRBJ1-2 13 many TRBV7-9 TGTGCCAGCAGCTCTTCAGGGTACTATGGCTACACCTTC CASSSSGYYGYTF
- TRBJ1-4 14 few TRBV25-1 TGTGCCAGCAGTTCCGGGACGGGTAGAGAAAAACTGTTTTTT CASSSGTGREKLFF
- TRBJ1-2 17 once TRBV5-1 TGCGCCAGCAGCTTGGCCACATTAGGGCGAGGGAACTATGGCTACACCTTC CASSLATLGRGNYGYTF
- TRBJ1-1 14 few TRBV14 TGTGCCAGCAGCCAATGGTCGGGAGACACTGAAGCTTTCTTT CASSQWSGDTEAFF
- TRBJ1-4 16 many TRBV19 TGTGCCAGTAGTACCCCTATGGGGCGGTCAAATGAAAAACTGTTTTTT CASSTPMGRSNEKLFF
TRBD1 TRBJ1-2 14 many TRBV19 TGTGCCAGTAGTCGGTTGGGACAGAACTATGGCTACACCTTC CASSRLGQNYGYTF
- TRBJ1-6 13 many TRBV15 TGTGCCACCGCAGGGATTTTGAATTCACCCCTCCACTTT CATAGILNSPLHF
TRBD1 TRBJ1-2 14 many TRBV7-8 TGTGCCAGCAGCTACCAACAGGGGAACTATGGCTACACCTTC CASSYQQGNYGYTF
TRBD1 TRBJ1-3 17 - TRBV7-3 TGTGCCAGCAGCTTAACCCCCGGGACAGGGTCCGGAAACACCATATATTTT CASSLTPGTGSGNTIYF
- TRBJ1-1 15 - TRBV6-5 TGTGCCAGCAGTTACTCGAAACGTCTGAACACTGAAGCTTTCTTT CASSYSKRLNTEAFF
- TRBJ1-2 13 many TRBV7-9 TGTGCCAGCAGCTTAGACTACGGCTATGGCTACACCTTC CASSLDYGYGYTF
- TRBJ1-5 14 - TRBV20-1 TGCAGTGCTAGCGAAGGGCAGGGAAATCAGCCCCAGCATTTT CSASEGQGNQPQHF
- TRBJ2-6 16 few TRBV5-1 TGCGCCAGCAGCCCCGGCCTTCGCTCTGGGGCCAACGTCCTGACTTTC CASSPGLRSGANVLTF